This TCR beta chain was recorded in a study of blood T cell repertoires in COVID-19 (dated by TCRdb to the early 2020s). For context, the study as a whole: Collaborator samples came from the United States, Italy and Spain and covered acute and convalescent phases of COVID-19. Where available, HLA class I and class II types were taken from metadata supplied by the sample provider and were not determined by assay-based typing. The samples were drawn from two sources: the first 160 participants of the ongoing ImmuneRACE study, and over 1,000 subjects contributed by 6 global collaborators. Subjects who had been exposed to COVID-19, were actively infected with it, or had recovered from it provided the deeply sampled blood TCRbeta repertoires that made up the dataset. A de-identified subject ID, COVID-19 status, age in years and sex were almost always included in the sample metadata. The material from the prospective study consisted of cDNA or gDNA derived from T cells, B-cell-depleted T cells, or PBMCs. The repertoires were released in a freely available public database meant as a resource for research on the immune response to SARS-CoV-2. General findings and caveats noted by the study authors: The amount of clinical and demographic metadata varied by source and participant and was provided uncurated.

TCRbeta CDR3 regions were amplified from genomic DNA using the immunoSEQ Assay, a bias-controlled multiplex PCR. The source study handled its data this way. Within the assay, amplification of reference gene primers was used to estimate how many nucleated cells each sample contained. Sequence reads were collapsed and filtered to measure the absolute abundance of every unique TCRbeta CDR3 rearrangement. For each sample, productive Simpson clonality was calculated as the square root of Simpson's diversity index across productive rearrangements. TCRdb provides this immuneACCESS table in a form limited to in-frame rearrangements. Some clones are lacking; in checked studies, under half of them reflect an unresolved V gene, and why the rest are absent is not known. That table furnishes V, J and clone size, whereas the DNA furnished D and trimming. The sample contains around 140,000 clones, over 80% of them found a single time. In total, the top ten clones hold 1.7% of the sample.

Collaborating institutions collected whole blood in K2EDTA tubes following their own protocols. For TCRbeta analysis, collaborators shipped samples in one of three forms: frozen whole blood, isolated PBMCs, or DNA extracted from either of those sample types. From the cysteine through the phenylalanine, the CDR3 covers 17 amino acids. The kept DNA is CDR3 alone, 51 bases in frame from the first base. From the germline V gene, CDR1 is SGDLS and CDR2 is YYNGEE. The germline V end is reduced by 0 bases and the J end by 6 bases; junction bases left unmatched: 9. To note about this clone: This receptor's antigen is unknown. Base qualities are not recorded, but no much larger clone differs from it by a single base.

The sample consisted of peripheral blood. The clonotype originates from a woman aged 45-59 years with acute or convalescent COVID-19. The chain employs TRBV9 and TRBJ1-2; 12 of the junction bases match TRBD1. The base sequence is TGTGCCAGCAGCGTAGATGGGACAGGGGGCGCGGAACATGGCTACACCTTC. This yields the protein CASSVDGTGGAEHGYTF.